These 18 T cell receptor beta chains share one sample of origin, sequenced in a study of blood T cell repertoires in COVID-19. Profiled with immunoSEQ multiplex PCR; TCRdb holds only in-frame clones, not every one. The sample shows some 120,000 clones, about 88% of them seen only once. The sample comprised peripheral blood. These receptors came from a man in his 60s with COVID-19, enrolled during active disease.

This chain joins TRBV5-4 and TRBJ1-1; D is uncertain. Germline lookup yields CDR1 SGHNT and CDR2 YYREEE (reference sequence). The germline V and J ends were trimmed by 4 bases and 6 bases, with 16 bases remaining between them. CDR3 length: 14 amino acids. The DNA of the CDR3 is TGTGCCAGCAGCCCCGAACATCAGGTCCCTGAAGCTTTCTTT. It translates to CASSPEHQVPEAFF.

This chain connects TRBV28 to TRBJ2-7, with 12 bases aligning to TRBD1. J gave up 4 bases and V 5 bases, and 15 bases lay outside the gene matches. The CDR3 length is 18 residues. Per germline, CDR1 MDHEN and CDR2 SYDVKM. CDR3 DNA sequence: TGTGCCAGCAGTCCCCTCCCCTGGGACAGGGGGCAGGTATACGAGCAGTACTTC. Translation gives CASSPLPWDRGQVYEQYF.

The chain uses TRBV30 and TRBJ1-1; no definite D call. Germline-derived CDR1 and CDR2 are GTSNPN and SVGIG (reference sequence). Trimming took off 3 bases at V and 2 bases at J, with 19 bases between the two ends. The CDR3 runs 16 residues. The CDR3 loop reads CAWRHSGSEHNTEAFF. The CDR3 coding sequence is TGTGCCTGGAGACATTCGGGGTCAGAACATAACACTGAAGCTTTCTTT.

V usage is TRBV12-3 or TRBV12-4 and J usage is TRBJ1-2; maybe TRBD1 (5 bases). Trimming pared 11 bases from V and 4 bases from J, leaving 14 bases between. This CDR3 has 12 residues. This CDR3 reads CACRGTIYGYTF. CDR3 in DNA: TGTGCCTGTCGCGGGACGATCTATGGCTACACCTTC.

The chain employs TRBV5-1 and TRBJ2-2; 8 bases map to TRBD1. Unmatched junction bases numbered 10, after V lost 3 bases and J lost 3 bases. CDR1 and CDR2 (germline): SGHRS, YFSETQ. The CDR3 sequence is 17 residues long. This chain's CDR3 is CASSWNQQGVDTGELFF. The CDR3 DNA is TGCGCCAGCAGCTGGAATCAACAGGGGGTGGACACCGGGGAGCTGTTTTTT.

The V gene is TRBV18, the J gene TRBJ2-2; 14 bases are shared with TRBD2. The CDR3 is 17 amino acids. The V segment lost 3 bases and the J segment 6 bases; nucleotides outside the gene matches: 6. Germline CDR1 is KGHSH and CDR2 is LQKENI. CDR3 DNA: TGTGCCAGCTCACCGGGACTAGCGGGAGCCTGGTCCGGGGAGCTGTTTTTT. The encoded protein is CASSPGLAGAWSGELFF.

The chain has TRBV9 and TRBJ2-3; 10 bases are a match to TRBD2. V lost 3 bases, J lost 0 bases, and 13 bases stayed unmatched. CDR3 size: 19 residues. CDR1 and CDR2 from the germline V gene are SGDLS and YYNGEE. The CDR3 coding sequence is TGTGCCAGCAGCGCCCGATTCTATGGACTAGCGGATAGCACAGATACGCAGTATTTT. It codes for CASSARFYGLADSTDTQYF.

The chain links TRBV6-5 to TRBJ1-4; 10 bases agree with TRBD1. J gave up 6 bases and V 6 bases, and 4 bases lay outside the gene matches. The CDR3 runs 14 residues. CDR1 MNHEY and CDR2 SVGAGI come from the germline V gene. CDR3 loop: CASSLGQGYEKLFF. CDR3 in DNA: TGTGCCAGCAGCCTGGGACAGGGGTATGAAAAACTGTTTTTT.

This chain links TRBV29-1 with TRBJ2-5; no clear D gene. The germline gives CDR1 SQVTM, CDR2 ANQGSEA. Trimming removed 4 bases at V and 4 bases at J, with 7 bases between. CDR3 length: 11 residues. Here the CDR3 DNA reads TGCAGCGTTGGTCCCAGAGAGACCCAGTACTTC. It codes for CSVGPRETQYF.

V gene TRBV3-1 (or the pseudogene TRBV3-2) combines with J gene TRBJ1-5, with D perhaps TRBD1 (5 bases). Trimming shortened V by 0 bases and J by 7 bases, and 13 bases separated the two germline ends. Per the germline V gene, CDR1 is LGHDT and CDR2 is YNNKEL (reference sequence). CDR3 length equals 15 residues. The CDR3 region has the DNA TGTGCCAGCAGCCAAGAAGGAGGGGCCGGCCAGCCCCAGCATTTT. Protein: CASSQEGGAGQPQHF.

The V call is TRBV5-1, the J call TRBJ2-1; 8 bases are a match to TRBD2. The J segment lost 0 bases and the V segment lost 2 bases, leaving 4 bases of the junction unmatched. The germline CDR1 and CDR2 sequences are SGHRS and YFSETQ. This CDR3 has 16 residues. CDR3 protein: CASSLQLADSYNEQFF. CDR3 DNA sequence: TGCGCCAGCAGCTTACAACTAGCGGACTCCTACAATGAGCAGTTCTTC.

The chain couples TRBV21-1 to TRBJ2-5; TRBD1 is the table's D call and was not checked against the DNA. TRBV21-1 is reported as a pseudogene. This CDR3 comprises 14 residues. The chain's CDR3 is CASPGHSTRETQYF. Written as DNA, the CDR3 is TGTGCCAGCCCCGGACACTCCACAAGGGAGACCCAGTACTTC.

The V and J genes are TRBV5-1 and TRBJ2-1, with TRBD2 matching 13 bases. The CDR3 is made up of 16 amino acids. Germline CDR1 reads SGHRS; CDR2 reads YFSETQ. Losses at the gene ends were 2 bases for V and 9 bases for J; bases not matched to a gene: 8. The CDR3 region has the DNA TGCGCCAGCAGCTTATTACTAGCGGGAGGGCCGGGTGAGCAGTTCTTC. Translated, it gives CASSLLLAGGPGEQFF. Looking up the rest from reference TRBV5-1 and TRBJ2-1 gives the full variable domain: KAGVTQTPRYLIKTRGQQVTLSCSPISGHRSVSWYQQTPGQGLQFLFEYFSETQRNKGNFPGRFSGRQFSNSRSEMNVSTLELGDSALYLCASSLLLAGGPGEQFFGPGTRLTVL.

The chain is built from TRBV7-3 and TRBJ1-6, with D uncertain. The V and J ends lost 4 bases and 10 bases respectively, with 11 bases between them. The CDR3 has 13 residues. Germline V lookup: CDR1 SGHTA, CDR2 FQGTGA. The CDR3 is CASSSTSGSPLHF. In nucleotides, the CDR3 is TGTGCCAGCAGCTCAACATCGGGATCACCCCTCCACTTT.

This chain joins TRBV3-1 (or the pseudogene TRBV3-2) and TRBJ1-1, with a weak D call TRBD1 (5 bases). The V and J ends lost 4 bases and 8 bases respectively, with 14 bases between them. The CDR3 runs to 13 residues. CDR1 is LGHDT, CDR2 YNNKEL, per germline (reference sequence). The chain's CDR3 is CASSLQGRPEAFF. CDR3 nucleotides: TGTGCCAGCAGCCTTCAGGGCAGGCCCGAAGCTTTCTTT.

The rearrangement links TRBV7-6 to TRBJ1-1; D is perhaps TRBD1 (5 bases). The V end was cut by 6 bases, the J end by 6 bases, with 17 bases between. Germline V CDR1 and CDR2: SGHVS, FNYEAQ. The CDR3 runs 14 residues. CDR3 nucleotide sequence: TGTGCCAGCAGGGACATTTTTCGTTTCGCTGAAGCTTTCTTT. It codes for CASRDIFRFAEAFF.

The gene calls are TRBV2 and TRBJ1-2, with TRBD1 as a possible D gene (6 bases). Trimming cost V 0 bases and J 7 bases, with 12 bases left between them. CDR1 and CDR2 from the germline V gene are SNHLY and FYNNEI. This CDR3 region has 14 residues. In DNA, the CDR3 is TGTGCCAGCAGTGAAGCGTCAGGGGTTGGTGGCTACACCTTC. Protein: CASSEASGVGGYTF. The full variable domain, in which reference TRBV2 and TRBJ1-2 provide the parts outside the CDR3, is EPEVTQTPSHQVTQMGQEVILRCVPISNHLYFYWYRQILGQKVEFLVSFYNNEISEKSEIFDDQFSVERPDGSNFTLKIRSTKLEDSAMYFCASSEASGVGGYTFGSGTRLTVV.

The gene calls are TRBV3-1 (or the pseudogene TRBV3-2) and TRBJ2-5, with TRBD1 as a possible D gene (5 bases). Per the germline V gene, CDR1 is LGHDT and CDR2 is YNNKEL (reference sequence). V was pared by 0 bases and J by 1 base, with 9 bases between. CDR3 length equals 15 residues. The CDR3 protein is CASSQEPTAQETQYF. The CDR3 region has the DNA TGTGCCAGCAGCCAAGAGCCGACAGCCCAAGAGACCCAGTACTTC.